The 26 T cell receptor beta chains given below trace back to one sample, sequenced in a study of T cells after yellow fever vaccination (dated by TCRdb to between 2018 and 2021). The library was produced with 5' RACE. TCRdb shows the sequencer as Illumina HiSeq 2500. TCRdb cleaned the public reads at Q25 with fastp, built clones with MiXCR and kept in-frame beta chains. Entries are consolidated by CDR3 protein sequence, retaining the most common genes and DNA. The sample table records just under 600,000 distinct CDR3 sequences; roughly 14% of these occur just once. Over 12% of the sample is taken by the ten largest. This sample's treatment or condition label indicates: live attenuated yellow fever vaccine strain. The specimen was PBMCs, collected on the day of the yellow fever booster vaccination. The receptors derive from a man aged 25-45 years who received the YFV17D yellow fever vaccine.

The V call is TRBV3-1, the J call TRBJ2-5; 7 nucleotides agree with TRBD1. With 4 bases clipped from V and 5 bases from J, the junction kept 13 bases outside the gene matches. CDR1 is LGHDT and CDR2 is YNNKEL in the germline V gene (reference sequence). The CDR3 sequence is 16 residues long. The CDR3 bases are TGTGCCAGCAGCCCGATTAACAGGGGATGGTGGGAGACCCAGTACTTC. This codes for CASSPINRGWWETQYF.

The chain combines TRBV7-9 with TRBJ2-5, with 10 bases lining up with TRBD2. The CDR3 runs to 15 residues. Germline-derived CDR1 and CDR2 are SEHNR and FQNEAQ (reference sequence). Trimming at V came to 6 bases and at J to 3 bases, leaving 7 bases not matched to a gene. In DNA, the CDR3 is TGTGCCAGCAGTCGAACTAGCGGGGCTAAAGAGACCCAGTACTTC. As protein: CASSRTSGAKETQYF.

This clonotype was observed a handful of times. In nucleotides, the CDR3 is TGTGCCAGCAGCCTCCGGGGGGGCGGGACCTATTCCCCCGGGGAGCTGTTTTTT. This sequence encodes CASSLRGGGTYSPGELFF. J is TRBJ2-2 and V is TRBV6-1; 8 bases match TRBD2. Germline V gene data show CDR1 as MNHNS and CDR2 as SASEGT. V shed 6 bases and J 6 bases; nucleotides not matched to a gene: 18. The CDR3 spans 18 residues.

For the CDR3, the DNA is TGTGCCAGCCTCCGGGCCGGGACAGGGGACGGCTACACCTTC. It codes for CASLRAGTGDGYTF. V gene TRBV19 combines with J gene TRBJ1-2; 10 positions match TRBD1. The J segment lost 8 bases and the V segment lost 9 bases, leaving 12 bases of the junction unmatched. The CDR3 consists of 14 residues. Per the germline V gene, CDR1 is LNHDA and CDR2 is SQIVND (reference sequence).

The chain links TRBV10-3 to TRBJ2-2, with 8 bases fitting TRBD2. The CDR3 contains 14 residues. Germline trimming cut 10 bases from V and 7 bases from J; bases unmatched to any gene: 11. Per the germline V gene, CDR1 is ENHRY and CDR2 is SYGVKD. The DNA for the CDR3 is TGTGCCACTTTGGGATTAGCGGGAAACGGGGAGCTGTTTTTT. It codes for CATLGLAGNGELFF.

This clonotype occurred a few times. The rearrangement uses TRBV19 and TRBJ2-7, with a tentative D call TRBD2 (5 bases). V was pared by 6 bases and J by 2 bases, with 20 bases between. From germline, CDR1 is LNHDA and CDR2 SQIVND (reference sequence). This CDR3 region has 16 residues. CDR3 sequence reads: CASRSWASRRTYEQYF. The CDR3 DNA is TGTGCCAGTAGATCATGGGCTAGCAGGCGCACCTACGAGCAGTACTTC.

The genes are TRBV4-1 and TRBJ2-1; 8 nucleotides agree with TRBD2. V was clipped by 0 bases and J by 3 bases; unmatched bases: 7. The CDR3 loop spans 17 amino acids. From germline, CDR1 is MGHRA and CDR2 YSYEKL. CDR3 nucleotide sequence: TGCGCCAGCAGCCAAGAGTTAGCGGGGCACGGCTACAATGAGCAGTTCTTC. Protein: CASSQELAGHGYNEQFF.

This clonotype has a count of ten or more. This chain links TRBV12-3 or TRBV12-4 with TRBJ2-7; TRBD1 might be the D (5 bases). The CDR3 is 13 residues long. Trimming stripped 5 bases from V and 2 bases from J, with 10 bases between. The CDR3 sequence is CASSRSGPYEQYF. The CDR3 bases are TGTGCCAGCAGTCGCTCAGGGCCCTACGAGCAGTACTTC.

V usage is TRBV5-1 and J usage is TRBJ2-7; D remains ambiguous. With 0 bases removed from V and 0 bases from J, the gap between germline ends came to 10 bases. In germline, CDR1 is SGHRS, CDR2 YFSETQ. There are 15 residues in the CDR3. This CDR3 reads CASSLASVSSYEQYF. For the CDR3, the DNA is TGCGCCAGCAGCTTGGCCAGCGTTAGCTCCTACGAGCAGTACTTC.

V usage is TRBV20-1 and J usage is TRBJ2-2; D tentatively fits TRBD1 or TRBD2 (7 bases each). There are 14 residues in the CDR3. CDR1 DFQATT and CDR2 SNEGSKA come from the germline V gene (reference sequence). V lost 6 bases, J lost 6 bases, and 17 bases lay in between. The CDR3 region has the DNA TGCAGTGCCCAGGGGGGGGAAGTAGCCGGGGAGCTGTTTTTT. It translates to CSAQGGEVAGELFF.

There are many counts of this clonotype. The V gene is TRBV29-1, the J gene TRBJ2-7; no reliable D call. Germline V gives CDR1 SQVTM, CDR2 ANQGSEA. Between the trimmed V and J ends, which lost 0 bases and 2 bases, there was a span of 5 bases. This CDR3 is 12 amino acids long. The DNA of the CDR3 is TGCAGCGTTGAAGAGGGGACCTACGAGCAGTACTTC. This encodes CSVEEGTYEQYF.

This chain uses TRBV28 with TRBJ2-7, with 7 positions matching TRBD1. Unmatched junction bases numbered 11, after V lost 2 bases and J lost 7 bases. CDR1 is MDHEN, CDR2 SYDVKM, per germline. CDR3 length equals 15 residues. CDR3 loop: CASSLRQGYPWEQYF. CDR3 coding DNA: TGTGCCAGCAGTTTAAGACAGGGCTATCCTTGGGAGCAGTACTTC.

This clonotype has more than one count but fewer than ten. DNA for the CDR3: TGCAGTGCTCGGGACAGAAAGTACCGGGAGCAGTACTTC. Translating it yields CSARDRKYREQYF. J is TRBJ2-7 and V is TRBV20-1; 7 bases match TRBD1. V was clipped by 5 bases and J by 7 bases; unmatched bases: 11. Germline CDR1 DFQATT, CDR2 SNEGSKA (reference sequence). CDR3 length equals 13 residues.

This clonotype was counted many times. The J gene is TRBJ2-5, the V gene TRBV4-3; 8 bases match TRBD1. Germline CDR1 LGHNA, CDR2 YSLEER. J gave up 5 bases and V 3 bases, and 2 bases lay outside the gene matches. This CDR3 has 13 amino acids. The CDR3 sequence: CASSQDREETQYF. The CDR3 nucleotides are TGCGCCAGCAGCCAGGACAGGGAGGAGACCCAGTACTTC.

Written as DNA, the CDR3 is TGTGCCAGCAGCTTAACCGGGACACTCACCTACAATGAGCAGTTCTTC. Protein product: CASSLTGTLTYNEQFF. This sequence joins TRBV7-9 and TRBJ2-1, with a tentative D call TRBD1 (6 bases). The germline V gene has CDR1 SEHNR and CDR2 FQNEAQ (reference sequence). The CDR3 is 16 amino acids. Trimming shortened V by 2 bases and J by 2 bases, and 13 bases separated the two germline ends.

The V gene is TRBV12-3 or TRBV12-4, the J gene TRBJ2-7; D tentatively fits TRBD1 or TRBD2 (5 bases each). This CDR3 spans 13 amino acids. Trimming pared 3 bases from V and 6 bases from J, leaving 12 bases between. The CDR3 here is CASSFRDRGEQYF. The CDR3 region has the DNA TGTGCCAGCAGTTTCCGGGACCGAGGCGAGCAGTACTTC.

CDR3 bases: TGCGCCAGCAGCTTGGCACAAGGAAACACCATATATTTT. Protein: CASSLAQGNTIYF. This chain joins TRBV5-1 and TRBJ1-3; D is unclear. The CDR3 consists of 13 residues. The V gene lost 0 bases and the J gene lost 4 bases, with 5 bases spanning the gap. Germline values: CDR1 SGHRS, CDR2 YFSETQ.

This clonotype occurred a few times. This chain connects TRBV28 to TRBJ2-1, with 9 bases aligning to TRBD2. The germline V gene encodes CDR1 MDHEN and CDR2 SYDVKM. With 5 bases clipped from V and 9 bases from J, the junction kept 8 bases outside the gene matches. The CDR3 has 14 residues. The CDR3 loop reads CASSSGTSFLEQFF. CDR3 in DNA: TGTGCCAGCAGTAGCGGGACTAGCTTTCTTGAGCAGTTCTTC.

This clonotype was found a few times. The genes are TRBV20-1 and TRBJ2-7; 8 bases are shared with TRBD2. Germline V gene sequence: CDR1 DFQATT, CDR2 SNEGSKA (reference sequence). The CDR3 runs 14 residues. V dropped 7 bases and J dropped 6; count of bases not matched to a gene: 14. CDR3 sequence (DNA): TGCAGTGGCCGGGAGGGTAGCGCCTTCGGCGAGCAGTACTTC. Its translation is CSGREGSAFGEQYF.

The chain links TRBV5-1 to TRBJ2-3, with D hard to call. V lost 1 base and J 3 bases, leaving 6 bases between the germline ends. The germline V gene has CDR1 SGHRS and CDR2 YFSETQ. The CDR3 loop spans 13 amino acids. This CDR3 is CASSLSLTDTQYF. The CDR3 nucleotides are TGCGCCAGCAGCTTGAGTTTAACAGATACGCAGTATTTT.

This clonotype was detected only a few times. The chain carries TRBV6-1 and TRBJ1-5; D gene ambiguous. CDR1 and CDR2 from the germline V gene are MNHNS and SASEGT. This CDR3 is 13 amino acids long. Trimming removed 6 bases from V and 4 bases from J, with 10 bases in between. The CDR3 reads CASSLVWNQPQHF. The CDR3 nucleotides are TGTGCCAGCAGCCTCGTGTGGAATCAGCCCCAGCATTTT.

This clonotype was seen a few times. This chain connects TRBV24-1 to TRBJ2-1; 7 nucleotides agree with TRBD1. The V segment lost 4 bases and the J segment 0 bases; nucleotides outside the gene matches: 5. This CDR3 has 16 residues. Germline lookup yields CDR1 KGHDR and CDR2 SFDVKD. CDR3 sequence (DNA): TGTGCCACCAGTGACCCGACAGGGAGCTCCTACAATGAGCAGTTCTTC. It is translated as CATSDPTGSSYNEQFF.

This chain joins TRBV3-1 and TRBJ1-4; no clear D gene. The CDR3 has 14 amino acids. Germline V gene lookup returns CDR1 LGHDT and CDR2 YNNKEL (reference sequence). Deletions cut 9 bases from V and 0 bases from J, with 11 bases between. CDR3 bases: TGTGCCAGTGGGTTTGGAGCAACTAATGAAAAACTGTTTTTT. This encodes CASGFGATNEKLFF.

This clonotype was detected a few times. The rearrangement uses TRBV20-1 and TRBJ2-7; 9 nucleotides agree with TRBD1. The length of the CDR3 is 12 residues. V shed 6 bases and J 4 bases; nucleotides not matched to a gene: 4. Germline V gives CDR1 DFQATT, CDR2 SNEGSKA (reference sequence). The chain's CDR3 is CSAGQGLYEQYF. The CDR3 region has the DNA TGCAGTGCGGGACAGGGACTATACGAGCAGTACTTC.

Worth noting for this clonotype: With a much larger clone just one base away, this may be a read error. The rearrangement links TRBV6-2 or TRBV6-3 to TRBJ2-1; no reliable D call. The CDR3 runs to 11 residues. The V and J ends lost 11 bases and 3 bases respectively, with 8 bases between them. The germline CDR1 and CDR2 sequences are MNHEY and SVGEGT. As DNA, the CDR3 is TGTGCCGGCCAGCTCTACAATGAGCAGTTCTTC. Its protein product is CAGQLYNEQFF.

This clonotype occurred a few times. This chain links TRBV4-3 with TRBJ2-7; TRBD1 matches at 10 bases. V was pared by 0 bases and J by 7 bases, with 6 bases of the junction left unmatched. This CDR3 spans 15 amino acids. Germline V gives CDR1 LGHNA, CDR2 YSLEER. The CDR3 loop reads CASSQERQGAREQYF. The CDR3 coding sequence is TGCGCCAGCAGCCAAGAGAGACAGGGGGCGCGAGAGCAGTACTTC.